Listed below are T cell receptor beta chains from one sample, sequenced in a study of long-term antiretroviral therapy in people with HIV. Sequenced by immunoSEQ multiplex PCR; TCRdb stores in-frame clones only, minus some. The repertoire holds just under 8,000 clones, with 81% as singletons. The sequenced sample was unsorted PBMCs, obtained nearly 2.7 years before starting antiretroviral therapy. Receptors originate from a man aged 40-55 years with HIV. The CDR3 runs from the conserved cysteine through the conserved F or W. Fields, in order: V gene, CDR3 protein.

>TRBV2
CASSEALLGAGVNTEAFF
>TRBV30
CAWSARSVSEAFF
>TRBV11-2
CASSLGWDGSTEAFF
>TRBV28
CASSSPGGGYTF
>TRBV6-1
CASSEPDWPNSEQFF
>TRBV28
CASSGTSSNQPQHF
>TRBV5-6
CASSARTSGADTQYF
>TRBV29-1
CSVEAYMNTEAFF
>TRBV29-1
CSGDLAGVNEQFF
>TRBV6-1
CASSEAVRGGQQYF
>TRBV6-1
CASSVGTSGNTIYF
>TRBV9
CASSVARIGTGELFF
>TRBV5-1
CASGDPLRGSLTYEQYF
>TRBV5-1
CASSLERNNEQFF
>TRBV5-5
CASSSRGSDTEAFF
>TRBV5-4
CASSLPSSYNEQFF
>TRBV9
CASSFRTGSTDTQYF
>TRBV28
CASWGRASLSTDTQYF
>TRBV27
CASNSGANTEAFF
>TRBV13
CASSPTDKLINYGYTF
>TRBV29-1
CSVDGVDNSYEQYF
>TRBV30
CAWSRSYLYEQYF
>TRBV19
CASRGQGATEAFF
>TRBV9
CASSRQDTKQGDYSNQPQHF
>TRBV9
CASSVKSAGGEQYF
>TRBV5-1
CASSRDWNTEAFF
>TRBV19
CASSPLGGADGYTF
>TRBV27
CASSSFLAGGTDTQYF
>TRBV6-5
CASSPVYSSYEQYF
>TRBV4-3
CASSQDQGNYGYTF
>TRBV21-1
CASSKGLTGQGVSDPGYEQYF
>TRBV30
CAWSVWGTEAFF
>TRBV11-2
CASSGVRDSPYEQYF
>TRBV27
CASSPPGQHFYEQYF
>TRBV30
CAWRPPGLGAQYF
>TRBV27
CASSLSAGTLYGYTF
>TRBV28
CASSLSGATGELFF
>TRBV9
CASSVDEGAEKLFF
>TRBV5-4
CASSLGGQGPGELFF
>TRBV5-4
CASSLPTPNYGYTF
>TRBV19
CASSRTYREYEQYF
>TRBV5-6
CASSQSPTGGTYEQYF
>TRBV5-4
CASRDWDIGTDTQYF
>TRBV11-2
CASTLGGGQETQYF
>TRBV2
CASSLLGMSYTF
>TRBV4-1
CASSQEAARGYEQYF
>TRBV23-1
CASSQKLPPPKGLAGGTHSYEQYF
>TRBV9
CASSVIEGVRRNFYGYTF
>TRBV5-6
CASSLYETGRDEQYF
>TRBV6-1
CASIDDWTGGADTQYF
>TRBV25-1
CASSTQGEDEQFF
>TRBV9
CASIPLRGQTGKGGTEAFF
>TRBV5-5
CASSFDLSGANVLTF
>TRBV14
CASSQDRQGYEQYF
>TRBV18
CASSPLPSGGDNEQFF